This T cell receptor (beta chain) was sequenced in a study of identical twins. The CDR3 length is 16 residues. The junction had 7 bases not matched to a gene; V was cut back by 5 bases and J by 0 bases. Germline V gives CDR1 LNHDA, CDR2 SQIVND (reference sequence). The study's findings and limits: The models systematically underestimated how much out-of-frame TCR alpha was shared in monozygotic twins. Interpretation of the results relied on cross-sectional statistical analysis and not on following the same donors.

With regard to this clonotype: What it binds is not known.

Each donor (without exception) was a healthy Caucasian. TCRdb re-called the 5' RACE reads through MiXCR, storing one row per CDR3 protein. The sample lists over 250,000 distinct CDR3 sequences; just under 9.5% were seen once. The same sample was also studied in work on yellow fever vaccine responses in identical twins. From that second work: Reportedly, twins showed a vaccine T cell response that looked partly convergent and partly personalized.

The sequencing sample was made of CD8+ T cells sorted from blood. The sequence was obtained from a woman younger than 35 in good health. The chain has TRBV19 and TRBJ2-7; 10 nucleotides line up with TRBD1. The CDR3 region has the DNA TGTGCCAGTAGTTTCGGACAGGGGGACCCCTCCTACGAGCAGTACTTC. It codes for CASSFGQGDPSYEQYF.